This entry concerns a single T cell receptor beta chain. Its recognized antigen is unknown. No base quality values were provided; no much bigger clone lies one nucleotide off. These data originate in a study of T-cell memory formation after mild COVID-19 (dated by TCRdb to the early 2020s). About the study as a whole: TCR sequence clusters from the two donors were largely donor specific. In a couple of donors, T-cell clones that expanded and contracted after mild COVID-19 were followed by sequencing TCRalpha and TCRbeta repertoires longitudinally. Two young, previously healthy adult volunteers made up the cohort, one male and one female. General conclusions and limits of the study: Clones that contracted from day 15 to 85 showed balanced CD4/CD8 phenotypes, whereas a second wave of clones that expanded from day 15 to 37 leaned towards CD4+. Only a couple of mild cases were covered by the study, and larger cohorts that include severe cases with pre-infection samples were considered necessary. The second-wave clones that peaked on day 37 were not confirmed to be SARS-CoV-2 specific. Some responding clones were detected in pre-infection memory, suggesting pre-existing cross-reactive memory T cells joined the SARS-CoV-2 response. Contracting CD4+ clones were found mainly in CM and EM memory subsets, while CD8+ clones were enriched in EMRA.

PBMCs were isolated by Ficoll-Paque density gradient centrifugation. Data came from an Illumina NovaSeq 6000. TCRalpha and TCRbeta cDNA libraries were constructed by 5'RACE with constant-segment primers, with sample barcodes and unique molecular identifiers being introduced. RNA was extracted from every sample with Trizol reagent. Library amplification was performed in two PCR steps, and a second sample barcode and Illumina TruSeq adapters were introduced in the second step. Libraries were sequenced on an Illumina NovaSeq with 2 x 150 bp paired-end reads. As for the authors' bioinformatics: The reads were demultiplexed and collapsed into UMI-guided consensus sequences using migec v1.2.7. Using mixcr v2.1.11, the UMI consensuses were aligned to TRA and TRB V and J templates and assembled into clonotypes. A clonotype was counted as expanded or contracted only when both edgeR and NoisET called the clonotype significant, with the noise models trained on biological replicates. For edgeR calls, the thresholds were a false discovery rate-adjusted p below 0.01 and a log2 fold-change of 1. As an exploratory analysis of dynamics, PCA with hierarchical clustering was applied to max-normalized trajectories of the 1000 most abundant clonotypes. Separately sequenced CD4+ and CD8+ repertoires were used to assign the CD4 or CD8 phenotype of responding clones. The public sequencing data were trimmed at Q25 with fastp and processed into clonotypes with MiXCR by TCRdb, which kept only in-frame beta chains. Every CDR3 protein is listed once, alongside the most common genes and DNA of its rows. TCRdb's processing, not the authors' own work, is the source of the V and J calls. Present in this sample are 450,000 to 650,000 distinct CDR3 sequences, approximately 18% of which were seen just once. Approximately 12% of the sample is taken by the ten largest.

Between the V and J ends, shortened by 4 bases and 0 bases respectively, the junction contains 11 bases. CDR1 and CDR2 are read off the germline V gene as KGHDR and SFDVKD. From cysteine to phenylalanine, the CDR3 is 16 amino acids long. Only the CDR3 DNA is retained, 48 bases long and in frame from the first base. The sequence is built from TRBV24-1 and TRBJ2-2; TRBD1 is perhaps the D gene, given 6 matching bases. Sequenced material: PBMCs or a T cell subset sorted from them (not recorded which). This clonotype was sampled from an adult woman who had mild COVID-19 (a few samples of this study predate the infection). The sample titles of this study are shuffled in the database, so cell type and time point are left out; the donor was told from shared clones. The DNA sequence reads TGTGCCACCAGTGACCTACAGGGTGCGAACACCGGGGAGCTGTTTTTT. Its coded protein is CATSDLQGANTGELFF.